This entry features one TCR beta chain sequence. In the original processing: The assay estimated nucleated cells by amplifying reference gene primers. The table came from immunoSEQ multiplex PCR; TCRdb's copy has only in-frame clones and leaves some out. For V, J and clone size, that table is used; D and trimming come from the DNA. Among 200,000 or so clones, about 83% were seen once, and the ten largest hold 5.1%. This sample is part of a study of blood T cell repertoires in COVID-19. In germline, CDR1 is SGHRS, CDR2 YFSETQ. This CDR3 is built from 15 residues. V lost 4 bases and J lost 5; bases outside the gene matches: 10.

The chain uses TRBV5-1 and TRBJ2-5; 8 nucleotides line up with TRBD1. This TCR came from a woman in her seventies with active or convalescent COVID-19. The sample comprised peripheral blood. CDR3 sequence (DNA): TGCGCCAGCAGCCTAAGACAGGGGTGGGCGGAGACCCAGTACTTC. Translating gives CASSLRQGWAETQYF.